A single T cell receptor beta chain is shown here with its context. The antigen is unknown. The sample belongs to a study of blood T cells in healthy people across ages. As for the study in general: The template switching approach captured approximately one barcoded beta molecule for every two T cells.

The study, taken as a whole, reports: Donor CMV status was unknown, possibly confounding expanded clonotype changes.

Healthy Caucasian individuals from Russia aged about 6 to 90 served as donors. The CDR3 extends over 14 amino acids. Germline CDR1 and CDR2: MGHRA and YSYEKL. A J-beta primer mix and a sample-barcoded 5' primer were used in a second PCR of roughly 7 to 12 cycles. MiXCR was run by TCRdb on the 5' RACE reads, yielding one entry per CDR3 protein. The sample holds roughly 1,300,000 distinct CDR3 sequences, roughly 59% seen once. What was sequenced was blood. The clonotype was recovered from a man aged 18 to 35 in good health. The chain links TRBV4-1 to TRBJ2-5, with D perhaps TRBD1 (5 bases). TRBJ2-7 explains the end of the DNA better; the J call may be wrong. The CDR3 is CASSQTNRNDEQYF. As DNA, the CDR3 is TGCGCCAGCAGCCAAACTAACAGGAATGACGAGCAGTACTTC.